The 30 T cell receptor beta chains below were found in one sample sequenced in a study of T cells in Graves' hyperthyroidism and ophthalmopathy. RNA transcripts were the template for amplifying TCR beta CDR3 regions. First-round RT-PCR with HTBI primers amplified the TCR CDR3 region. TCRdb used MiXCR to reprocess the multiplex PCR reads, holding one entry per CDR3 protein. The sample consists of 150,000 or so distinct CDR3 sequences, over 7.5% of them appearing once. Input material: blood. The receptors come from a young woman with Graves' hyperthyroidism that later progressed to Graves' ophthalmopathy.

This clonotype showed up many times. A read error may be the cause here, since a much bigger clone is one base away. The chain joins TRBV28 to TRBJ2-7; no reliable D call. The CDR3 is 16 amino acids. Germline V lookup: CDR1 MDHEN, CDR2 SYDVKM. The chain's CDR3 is CTSRRAQRPPPYEQYF. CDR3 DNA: TGTACCAGCAGGAGAGCTCAGAGACCTCCTCCCTACGAGCAGTACTTC.

As DNA, the CDR3 is TGTGCCAGCAGCCAAGCCGGGACTAGCGGGGGGGTCGGCGTCACCGGGGAGCTGTTTTTT. This translates into CASSQAGTSGGVGVTGELFF. V gene TRBV3-1 combines with J gene TRBJ2-2, with 16 bases lining up with TRBD2. Unmatched junction bases numbered 9, after V lost 1 base and J lost 4 bases. This CDR3 comprises 20 residues. Germline values: CDR1 LGHDT, CDR2 YNNKEL (reference sequence).

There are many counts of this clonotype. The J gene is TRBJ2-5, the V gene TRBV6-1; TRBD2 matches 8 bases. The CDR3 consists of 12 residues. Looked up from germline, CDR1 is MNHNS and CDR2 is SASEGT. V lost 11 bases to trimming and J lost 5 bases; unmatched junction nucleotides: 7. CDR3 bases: TGTGCCGTCGATAGCGGGATGGAGACCCAGTACTTC. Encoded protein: CAVDSGMETQYF.

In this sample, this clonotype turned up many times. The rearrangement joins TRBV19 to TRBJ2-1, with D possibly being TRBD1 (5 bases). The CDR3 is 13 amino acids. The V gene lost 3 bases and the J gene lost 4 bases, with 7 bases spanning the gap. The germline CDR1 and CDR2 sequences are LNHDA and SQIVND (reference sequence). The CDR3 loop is CASSMAGYNEQFF. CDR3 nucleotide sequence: TGTGCCAGTAGTATGGCAGGGTACAATGAGCAGTTCTTC.

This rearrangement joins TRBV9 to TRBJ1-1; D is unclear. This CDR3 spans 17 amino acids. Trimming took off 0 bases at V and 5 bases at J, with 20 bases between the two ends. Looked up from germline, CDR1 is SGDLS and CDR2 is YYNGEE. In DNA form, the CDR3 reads TGTGCCAGCAGCGTAGGTGGGTTGGGTTCTTTCGGGACTGAAGCTTTCTTT. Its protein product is CASSVGGLGSFGTEAFF.

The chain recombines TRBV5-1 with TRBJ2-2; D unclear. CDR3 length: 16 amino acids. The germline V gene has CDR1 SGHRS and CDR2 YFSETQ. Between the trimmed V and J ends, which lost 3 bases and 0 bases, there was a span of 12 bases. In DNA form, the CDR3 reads TGCGCCAGCAGCTACCCGACATATGCGAACACCGGGGAGCTGTTTTTT. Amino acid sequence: CASSYPTYANTGELFF.

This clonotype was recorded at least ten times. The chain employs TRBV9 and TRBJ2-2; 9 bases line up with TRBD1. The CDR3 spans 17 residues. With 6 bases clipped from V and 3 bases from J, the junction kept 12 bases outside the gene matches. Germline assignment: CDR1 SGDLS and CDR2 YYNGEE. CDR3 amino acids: CASIGPGTGNDTGELFF. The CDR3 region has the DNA TGTGCCAGCATCGGCCCTGGGACAGGGAACGACACCGGGGAGCTGTTTTTT.

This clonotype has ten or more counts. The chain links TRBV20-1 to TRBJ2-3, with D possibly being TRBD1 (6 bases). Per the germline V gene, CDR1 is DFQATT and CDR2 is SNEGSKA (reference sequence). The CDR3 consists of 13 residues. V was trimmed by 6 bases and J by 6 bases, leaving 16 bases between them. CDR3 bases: TGCAGTGCGAAACAGGGTGGGGCGGATACGCAGTATTTT. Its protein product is CSAKQGGADTQYF.

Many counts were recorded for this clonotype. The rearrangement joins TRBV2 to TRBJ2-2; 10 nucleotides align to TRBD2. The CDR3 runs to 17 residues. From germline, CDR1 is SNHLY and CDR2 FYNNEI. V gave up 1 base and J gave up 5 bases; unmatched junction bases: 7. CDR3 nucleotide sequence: TGTGCCAGCAGTGAAGATCCTAGCGGGAGAGGAACCGGGGAGCTGTTTTTT. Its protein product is CASSEDPSGRGTGELFF.

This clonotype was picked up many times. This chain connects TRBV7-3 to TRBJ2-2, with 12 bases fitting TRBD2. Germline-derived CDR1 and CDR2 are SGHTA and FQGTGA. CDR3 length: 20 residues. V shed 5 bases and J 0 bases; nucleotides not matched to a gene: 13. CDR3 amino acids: CASSPGLAGLTSANTGELFF. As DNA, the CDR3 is TGTGCCAGCAGCCCCGGACTAGCGGGGTTAACTTCGGCGAACACCGGGGAGCTGTTTTTT.

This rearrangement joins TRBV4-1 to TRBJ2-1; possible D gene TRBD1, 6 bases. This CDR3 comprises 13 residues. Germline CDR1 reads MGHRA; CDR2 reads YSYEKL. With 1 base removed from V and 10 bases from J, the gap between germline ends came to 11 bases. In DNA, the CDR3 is TGCGCCAGCAGCCAAGGACAGGTTGTAGAGCAGTTCTTC. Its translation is CASSQGQVVEQFF.

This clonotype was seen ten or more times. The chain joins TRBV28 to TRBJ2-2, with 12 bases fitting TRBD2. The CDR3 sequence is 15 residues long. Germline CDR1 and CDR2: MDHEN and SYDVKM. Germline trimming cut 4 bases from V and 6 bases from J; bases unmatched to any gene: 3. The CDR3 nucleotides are TGTGCCAGCAGTTCCGGGACTAGCGGGTCCGGGGAGCTGTTTTTT. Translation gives CASSSGTSGSGELFF.

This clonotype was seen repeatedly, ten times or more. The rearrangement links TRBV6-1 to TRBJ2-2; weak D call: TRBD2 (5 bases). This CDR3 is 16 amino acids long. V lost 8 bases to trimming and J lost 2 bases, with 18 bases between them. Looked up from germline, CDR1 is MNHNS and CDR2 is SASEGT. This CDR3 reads CASRSSAALNTGELFF. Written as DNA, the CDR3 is TGTGCCAGCCGATCATCAGCGGCCCTTAACACCGGGGAGCTGTTTTTT.

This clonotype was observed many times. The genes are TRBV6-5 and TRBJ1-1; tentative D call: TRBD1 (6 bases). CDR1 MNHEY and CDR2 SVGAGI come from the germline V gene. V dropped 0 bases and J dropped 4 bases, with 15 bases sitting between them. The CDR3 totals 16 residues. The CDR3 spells CASSYSTRGRGTEAFF. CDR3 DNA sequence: TGTGCCAGCAGTTACTCGACGAGGGGGAGAGGCACTGAAGCTTTCTTT.

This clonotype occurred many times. CDR3 sequence (DNA): TGTGCCAGCAGTTTAGTTGCTCGAGGTTTCTCCCCGGGATGGACTGAAGCTTTCTTT. Its protein is CASSLVARGFSPGWTEAFF. The V and J genes are TRBV12-3 or TRBV12-4 and TRBJ1-1; D unclear. The CDR3 sequence is 19 residues long. Trimming shortened V by 1 base and J by 5 bases, and 26 bases separated the two germline ends.

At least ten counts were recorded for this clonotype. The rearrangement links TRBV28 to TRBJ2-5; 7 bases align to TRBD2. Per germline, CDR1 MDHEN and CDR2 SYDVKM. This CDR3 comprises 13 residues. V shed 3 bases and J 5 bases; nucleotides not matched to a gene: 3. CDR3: CASSFGGGETQYF. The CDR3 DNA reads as TGTGCCAGCAGTTTTGGGGGAGGGGAGACCCAGTACTTC.

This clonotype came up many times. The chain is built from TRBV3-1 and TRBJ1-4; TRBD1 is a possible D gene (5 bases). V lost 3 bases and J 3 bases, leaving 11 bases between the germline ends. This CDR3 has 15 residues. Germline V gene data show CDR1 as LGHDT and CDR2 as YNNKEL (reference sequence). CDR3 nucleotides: TGTGCCAGCAGCCAGACAGTTCTTGCTAATGAAAAACTGTTTTTT. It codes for CASSQTVLANEKLFF.

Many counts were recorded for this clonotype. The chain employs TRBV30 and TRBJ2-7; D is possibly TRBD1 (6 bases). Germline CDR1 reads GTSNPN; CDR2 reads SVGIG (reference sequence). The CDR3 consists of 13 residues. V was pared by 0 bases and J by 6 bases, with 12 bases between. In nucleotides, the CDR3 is TGTGCCTGGAGTGTAATGGCAGGGGCCGAGCAGTACTTC. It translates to CAWSVMAGAEQYF.

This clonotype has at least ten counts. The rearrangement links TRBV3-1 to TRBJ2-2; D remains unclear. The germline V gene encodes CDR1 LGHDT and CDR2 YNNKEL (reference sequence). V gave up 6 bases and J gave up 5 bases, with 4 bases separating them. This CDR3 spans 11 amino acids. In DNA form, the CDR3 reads TGTGCCAGCAGACATACCGGGGAGCTGTTTTTT. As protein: CASRHTGELFF.

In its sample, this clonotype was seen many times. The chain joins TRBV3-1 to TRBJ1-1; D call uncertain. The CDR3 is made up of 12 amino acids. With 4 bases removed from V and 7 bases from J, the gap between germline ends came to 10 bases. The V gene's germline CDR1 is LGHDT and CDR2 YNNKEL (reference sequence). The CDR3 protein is CASSLTGGEAFF. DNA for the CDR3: TGTGCCAGCAGCCTTACGGGAGGTGAAGCTTTCTTT.

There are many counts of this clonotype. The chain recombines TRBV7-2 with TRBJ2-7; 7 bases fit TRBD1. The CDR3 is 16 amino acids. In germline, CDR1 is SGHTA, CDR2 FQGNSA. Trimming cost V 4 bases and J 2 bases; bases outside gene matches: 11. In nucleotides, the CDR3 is TGTGCCAGCAGCTCACCACCTGGACAGGATCCCTACGAGCAGTACTTC. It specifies CASSSPPGQDPYEQYF.

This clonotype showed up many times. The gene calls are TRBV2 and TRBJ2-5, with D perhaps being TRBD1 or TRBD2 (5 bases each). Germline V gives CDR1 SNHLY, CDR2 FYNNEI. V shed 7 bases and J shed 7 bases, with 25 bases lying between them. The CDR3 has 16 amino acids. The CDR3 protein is CASTEGSALGRVTQYF. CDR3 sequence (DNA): TGTGCCAGCACCGAGGGAAGCGCTCTGGGGCGGGTGACCCAGTACTTC. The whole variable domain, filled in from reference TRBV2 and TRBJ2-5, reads EPEVTQTPSHQVTQMGQEVILRCVPISNHLYFYWYRQILGQKVEFLVSFYNNEISEKSEIFDDQFSVERPDGSNFTLKIRSTKLEDSAMYFCASTEGSALGRVTQYFGPGTRLLVL.

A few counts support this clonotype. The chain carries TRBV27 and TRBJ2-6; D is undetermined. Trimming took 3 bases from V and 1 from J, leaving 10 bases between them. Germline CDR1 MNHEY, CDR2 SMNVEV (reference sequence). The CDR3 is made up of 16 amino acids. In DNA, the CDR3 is TGTGCCAGCAGTTTGGTTTTGGGGTCTGGGGCCAACGTCCTGACTTTC. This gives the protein CASSLVLGSGANVLTF.

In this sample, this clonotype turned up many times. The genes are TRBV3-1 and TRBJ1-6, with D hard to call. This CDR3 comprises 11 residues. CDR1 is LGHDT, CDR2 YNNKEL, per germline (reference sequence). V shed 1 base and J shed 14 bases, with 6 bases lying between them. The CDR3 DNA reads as TGTGCCAGCAGCCAAGGAGAGACCCTCCACTTT. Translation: CASSQGETLHF.

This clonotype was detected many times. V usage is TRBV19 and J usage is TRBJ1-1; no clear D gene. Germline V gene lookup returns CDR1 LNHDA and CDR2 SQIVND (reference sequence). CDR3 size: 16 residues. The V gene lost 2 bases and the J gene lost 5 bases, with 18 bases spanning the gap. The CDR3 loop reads CASSIKQDPRETEAFF. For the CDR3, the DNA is TGTGCCAGTAGTATAAAGCAGGACCCACGAGAGACTGAAGCTTTCTTT. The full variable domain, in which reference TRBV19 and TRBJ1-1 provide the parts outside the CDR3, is DGGITQSPKYLFRKEGQNVTLSCEQNLNHDAMYWYRQDPGQGLRLIYYSQIVNDFQKGDIAEGYSVSREKKESFPLTVTSAQKNPTAFYLCASSIKQDPRETEAFFGQGTRLTVV.

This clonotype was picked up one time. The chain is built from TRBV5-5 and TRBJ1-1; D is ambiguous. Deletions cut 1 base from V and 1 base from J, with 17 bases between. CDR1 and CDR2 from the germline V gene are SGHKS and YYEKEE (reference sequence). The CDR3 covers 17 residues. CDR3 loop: CASSLWADLNPNTEAFF. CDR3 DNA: TGTGCCAGCAGCTTGTGGGCAGACCTCAACCCGAACACTGAAGCTTTCTTT.

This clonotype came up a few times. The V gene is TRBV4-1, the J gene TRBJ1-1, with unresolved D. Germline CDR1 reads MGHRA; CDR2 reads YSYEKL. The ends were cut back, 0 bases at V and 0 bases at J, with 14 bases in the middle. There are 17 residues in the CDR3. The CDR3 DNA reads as TGCGCCAGCAGCCAAGAAATGGGGAGGCAGATGAACACTGAAGCTTTCTTT. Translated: CASSQEMGRQMNTEAFF.

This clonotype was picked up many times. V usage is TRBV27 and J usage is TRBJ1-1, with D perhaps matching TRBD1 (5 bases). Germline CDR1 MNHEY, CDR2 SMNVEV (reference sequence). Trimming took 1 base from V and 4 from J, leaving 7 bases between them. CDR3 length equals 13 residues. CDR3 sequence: CASSLLGGTEAFF. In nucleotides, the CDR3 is TGTGCCAGCAGTTTATTGGGGGGCACTGAAGCTTTCTTT.

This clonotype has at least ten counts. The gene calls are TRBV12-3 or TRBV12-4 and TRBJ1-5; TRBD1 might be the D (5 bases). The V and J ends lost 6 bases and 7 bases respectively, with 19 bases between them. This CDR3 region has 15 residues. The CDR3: CASRHGGGLGQPQHF. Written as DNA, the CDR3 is TGTGCCAGCAGACATGGGGGGGGATTGGGCCAGCCCCAGCATTTT.

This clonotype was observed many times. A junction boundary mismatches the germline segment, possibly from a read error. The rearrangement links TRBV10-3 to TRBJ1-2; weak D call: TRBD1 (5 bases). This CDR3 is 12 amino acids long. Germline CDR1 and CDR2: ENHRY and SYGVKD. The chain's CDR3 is CAIGETDYGYTF. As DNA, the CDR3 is TGTGCCATCGGTGAGACAGACTATGGCTACACCTTC.